These T cell receptor beta chains were read from a single sample in a study of shared T cell receptors in the human thymus. TCRdb's copy holds only in-frame clones and misses some; the assay was immunoSEQ multiplex PCR. The repertoire includes more than 550,000 clones, 70% to 90% of them detected once, and 0.009% to 0.0095% sits in the top ten. These records were also assigned to another study, of human thymus T cells.

Sequencing was performed on thymocytes. These receptors all stem from a boy less than two years old with a congenital heart defect. Both conserved end residues are part of each CDR3. D genes are given only for firm matches. Rows may omit the clone size; those that give it use once, few, many or a size class.

D,J,length,V,size,CDR3,DNA
TRBD1,TRBJ2-7,19,TRBV5-1,NA,CASSLGGDRDPRTPYEQYF,TGCGCCAGCAGCTTGGGAGGCGACAGGGACCCTAGGACTCCCTACGAGCAGTACTTC
NA,TRBJ2-7,15,TRBV27,NA,CASSRDWRDVGEQYF,TGTGCCAGCAGCCGTGACTGGAGAGATGTCGGCGAGCAGTACTTC
TRBD1,TRBJ1-2,13,TRBV5-4,NA,CASSLQGNYGYTF,TGTGCCAGCAGCTTACAGGGGAACTATGGCTACACCTTC
NA,TRBJ1-1,14,TRBV5-1,NA,CASSGSQNNTEAFF,TGCGCCAGCAGCGGTTCGCAGAACAACACTGAAGCTTTCTTT
NA,TRBJ2-1,10,TRBV20-1,few,CSASEVEQFF,TGCAGTGCTAGCGAGGTTGAGCAGTTCTTC
NA,TRBJ2-7,12,TRBV11-3,few,CASEGGSYEQYF,TGTGCCAGCGAAGGGGGCTCCTACGAGCAGTACTTC
TRBD1,TRBJ2-1,13,TRBV5-8,NA,CASSRTGGEAGFF,TGTGCCAGCAGCCGAACAGGGGGCGAAGCGGGGTTCTTC
NA,TRBJ1-6,17,TRBV27,NA,CASSLSTTLDSAAPLHF,TGTGCCAGCAGTTTATCGACCACCCTGGACAGTGCGGCACCCCTCCACTTT
TRBD1,TRBJ2-5,15,TRBV12-5,NA,CASGLGQGNRETQYF,TGTGCTAGTGGTTTGGGACAGGGGAATAGAGAGACCCAGTACTTC
TRBD2,TRBJ2-3,16,TRBV9,NA,CASSEGTSGDTDTQYF,TGTGCCAGCAGCGAGGGGACTAGCGGGGACACAGATACGCAGTATTTT
NA,TRBJ2-1,16,TRBV13,NA,CASSLVAARSYNEQFF,TGTGCCAGCAGCTTAGTAGCGGCCCGATCCTACAATGAGCAGTTCTTC
NA,TRBJ2-7,13,TRBV7-9,NA,CASSPPLSYEQYF,TGTGCCAGCAGCCCCCCCCTCTCCTACGAGCAGTACTTC
TRBD1,TRBJ2-3,15,TRBV27,NA,CASRGAGGFADTQYF,TGTGCCAGCAGGGGGGCAGGGGGCTTCGCAGATACGCAGTATTTT
TRBD1,TRBJ1-1,16,TRBV5-5,NA,CASSSKGASMNTEAFF,TGTGCCAGCAGCTCAAAGGGGGCCAGCATGAACACTGAAGCTTTCTTT
TRBD2,TRBJ2-3,16,TRBV27,NA,CASSLKVAGETDTQYF,TGTGCCAGCAGTTTAAAGGTAGCGGGGGAGACAGATACGCAGTATTTT
TRBD1,TRBJ1-3,20,TRBV7-8,NA,CASSLGRDRGLRSSGNTIYF,TGTGCCAGCAGCTTAGGCCGGGACAGGGGCCTCAGGAGCTCTGGAAACACCATATATTTT
NA,TRBJ1-5,16,TRBV28,NA,CASSDATQGANQPQHF,TGTGCCAGCAGTGACGCGACCCAGGGTGCGAATCAGCCCCAGCATTTT
NA,TRBJ1-3,19,TRBV2,few,CASSDNDRCPTNAGNTIYF,TGTGCCAGCAGTGATAACGACAGGTGCCCTACCAACGCTGGAAACACCATATATTTT
TRBD1,TRBJ2-7,17,TRBV4-3,NA,CASSQDTTGVPSYEQYF,TGCGCCAGCAGCCAAGATACTACAGGGGTCCCCTCCTACGAGCAGTACTTC
NA,TRBJ1-1,15,TRBV5-4,NA,CASSLLVRENTEAFF,TGTGCCAGCAGCTTGTTAGTCAGGGAGAACACTGAAGCTTTCTTT
NA,TRBJ1-4,14,TRBV6-6,NA,CASSSKGTNEKLFF,TGTGCCAGCAGCTCCAAGGGGACTAATGAAAAACTGTTTTTT
TRBD1,TRBJ2-7,17,TRBV5-1,NA,CASSLGFQGDPSYEQYF,TGCGCCAGCAGCTTGGGGTTCCAGGGGGACCCCTCCTACGAGCAGTACTTC
TRBD1,TRBJ1-3,13,TRBV14,NA,CASRETGENTIYF,TGTGCCAGCAGGGAGACAGGGGAAAACACCATATATTTT
NA,TRBJ1-2,15,TRBV9,NA,CASSVGRVPNYGYTF,TGTGCCAGCAGCGTAGGGCGGGTTCCTAACTATGGCTACACCTTC
NA,TRBJ2-7,14,TRBV23-1,NA,CASSQRTVSYEQYF,TGCGCCAGCAGTCAACGGACAGTATCCTACGAGCAGTACTTC
TRBD1,TRBJ1-3,19,TRBV5-4,NA,CASSFTGTGGGGQADTIYF,TGTGCCAGCAGCTTTACCGGGACAGGGGGCGGAGGGCAGGCGGACACCATATATTTT